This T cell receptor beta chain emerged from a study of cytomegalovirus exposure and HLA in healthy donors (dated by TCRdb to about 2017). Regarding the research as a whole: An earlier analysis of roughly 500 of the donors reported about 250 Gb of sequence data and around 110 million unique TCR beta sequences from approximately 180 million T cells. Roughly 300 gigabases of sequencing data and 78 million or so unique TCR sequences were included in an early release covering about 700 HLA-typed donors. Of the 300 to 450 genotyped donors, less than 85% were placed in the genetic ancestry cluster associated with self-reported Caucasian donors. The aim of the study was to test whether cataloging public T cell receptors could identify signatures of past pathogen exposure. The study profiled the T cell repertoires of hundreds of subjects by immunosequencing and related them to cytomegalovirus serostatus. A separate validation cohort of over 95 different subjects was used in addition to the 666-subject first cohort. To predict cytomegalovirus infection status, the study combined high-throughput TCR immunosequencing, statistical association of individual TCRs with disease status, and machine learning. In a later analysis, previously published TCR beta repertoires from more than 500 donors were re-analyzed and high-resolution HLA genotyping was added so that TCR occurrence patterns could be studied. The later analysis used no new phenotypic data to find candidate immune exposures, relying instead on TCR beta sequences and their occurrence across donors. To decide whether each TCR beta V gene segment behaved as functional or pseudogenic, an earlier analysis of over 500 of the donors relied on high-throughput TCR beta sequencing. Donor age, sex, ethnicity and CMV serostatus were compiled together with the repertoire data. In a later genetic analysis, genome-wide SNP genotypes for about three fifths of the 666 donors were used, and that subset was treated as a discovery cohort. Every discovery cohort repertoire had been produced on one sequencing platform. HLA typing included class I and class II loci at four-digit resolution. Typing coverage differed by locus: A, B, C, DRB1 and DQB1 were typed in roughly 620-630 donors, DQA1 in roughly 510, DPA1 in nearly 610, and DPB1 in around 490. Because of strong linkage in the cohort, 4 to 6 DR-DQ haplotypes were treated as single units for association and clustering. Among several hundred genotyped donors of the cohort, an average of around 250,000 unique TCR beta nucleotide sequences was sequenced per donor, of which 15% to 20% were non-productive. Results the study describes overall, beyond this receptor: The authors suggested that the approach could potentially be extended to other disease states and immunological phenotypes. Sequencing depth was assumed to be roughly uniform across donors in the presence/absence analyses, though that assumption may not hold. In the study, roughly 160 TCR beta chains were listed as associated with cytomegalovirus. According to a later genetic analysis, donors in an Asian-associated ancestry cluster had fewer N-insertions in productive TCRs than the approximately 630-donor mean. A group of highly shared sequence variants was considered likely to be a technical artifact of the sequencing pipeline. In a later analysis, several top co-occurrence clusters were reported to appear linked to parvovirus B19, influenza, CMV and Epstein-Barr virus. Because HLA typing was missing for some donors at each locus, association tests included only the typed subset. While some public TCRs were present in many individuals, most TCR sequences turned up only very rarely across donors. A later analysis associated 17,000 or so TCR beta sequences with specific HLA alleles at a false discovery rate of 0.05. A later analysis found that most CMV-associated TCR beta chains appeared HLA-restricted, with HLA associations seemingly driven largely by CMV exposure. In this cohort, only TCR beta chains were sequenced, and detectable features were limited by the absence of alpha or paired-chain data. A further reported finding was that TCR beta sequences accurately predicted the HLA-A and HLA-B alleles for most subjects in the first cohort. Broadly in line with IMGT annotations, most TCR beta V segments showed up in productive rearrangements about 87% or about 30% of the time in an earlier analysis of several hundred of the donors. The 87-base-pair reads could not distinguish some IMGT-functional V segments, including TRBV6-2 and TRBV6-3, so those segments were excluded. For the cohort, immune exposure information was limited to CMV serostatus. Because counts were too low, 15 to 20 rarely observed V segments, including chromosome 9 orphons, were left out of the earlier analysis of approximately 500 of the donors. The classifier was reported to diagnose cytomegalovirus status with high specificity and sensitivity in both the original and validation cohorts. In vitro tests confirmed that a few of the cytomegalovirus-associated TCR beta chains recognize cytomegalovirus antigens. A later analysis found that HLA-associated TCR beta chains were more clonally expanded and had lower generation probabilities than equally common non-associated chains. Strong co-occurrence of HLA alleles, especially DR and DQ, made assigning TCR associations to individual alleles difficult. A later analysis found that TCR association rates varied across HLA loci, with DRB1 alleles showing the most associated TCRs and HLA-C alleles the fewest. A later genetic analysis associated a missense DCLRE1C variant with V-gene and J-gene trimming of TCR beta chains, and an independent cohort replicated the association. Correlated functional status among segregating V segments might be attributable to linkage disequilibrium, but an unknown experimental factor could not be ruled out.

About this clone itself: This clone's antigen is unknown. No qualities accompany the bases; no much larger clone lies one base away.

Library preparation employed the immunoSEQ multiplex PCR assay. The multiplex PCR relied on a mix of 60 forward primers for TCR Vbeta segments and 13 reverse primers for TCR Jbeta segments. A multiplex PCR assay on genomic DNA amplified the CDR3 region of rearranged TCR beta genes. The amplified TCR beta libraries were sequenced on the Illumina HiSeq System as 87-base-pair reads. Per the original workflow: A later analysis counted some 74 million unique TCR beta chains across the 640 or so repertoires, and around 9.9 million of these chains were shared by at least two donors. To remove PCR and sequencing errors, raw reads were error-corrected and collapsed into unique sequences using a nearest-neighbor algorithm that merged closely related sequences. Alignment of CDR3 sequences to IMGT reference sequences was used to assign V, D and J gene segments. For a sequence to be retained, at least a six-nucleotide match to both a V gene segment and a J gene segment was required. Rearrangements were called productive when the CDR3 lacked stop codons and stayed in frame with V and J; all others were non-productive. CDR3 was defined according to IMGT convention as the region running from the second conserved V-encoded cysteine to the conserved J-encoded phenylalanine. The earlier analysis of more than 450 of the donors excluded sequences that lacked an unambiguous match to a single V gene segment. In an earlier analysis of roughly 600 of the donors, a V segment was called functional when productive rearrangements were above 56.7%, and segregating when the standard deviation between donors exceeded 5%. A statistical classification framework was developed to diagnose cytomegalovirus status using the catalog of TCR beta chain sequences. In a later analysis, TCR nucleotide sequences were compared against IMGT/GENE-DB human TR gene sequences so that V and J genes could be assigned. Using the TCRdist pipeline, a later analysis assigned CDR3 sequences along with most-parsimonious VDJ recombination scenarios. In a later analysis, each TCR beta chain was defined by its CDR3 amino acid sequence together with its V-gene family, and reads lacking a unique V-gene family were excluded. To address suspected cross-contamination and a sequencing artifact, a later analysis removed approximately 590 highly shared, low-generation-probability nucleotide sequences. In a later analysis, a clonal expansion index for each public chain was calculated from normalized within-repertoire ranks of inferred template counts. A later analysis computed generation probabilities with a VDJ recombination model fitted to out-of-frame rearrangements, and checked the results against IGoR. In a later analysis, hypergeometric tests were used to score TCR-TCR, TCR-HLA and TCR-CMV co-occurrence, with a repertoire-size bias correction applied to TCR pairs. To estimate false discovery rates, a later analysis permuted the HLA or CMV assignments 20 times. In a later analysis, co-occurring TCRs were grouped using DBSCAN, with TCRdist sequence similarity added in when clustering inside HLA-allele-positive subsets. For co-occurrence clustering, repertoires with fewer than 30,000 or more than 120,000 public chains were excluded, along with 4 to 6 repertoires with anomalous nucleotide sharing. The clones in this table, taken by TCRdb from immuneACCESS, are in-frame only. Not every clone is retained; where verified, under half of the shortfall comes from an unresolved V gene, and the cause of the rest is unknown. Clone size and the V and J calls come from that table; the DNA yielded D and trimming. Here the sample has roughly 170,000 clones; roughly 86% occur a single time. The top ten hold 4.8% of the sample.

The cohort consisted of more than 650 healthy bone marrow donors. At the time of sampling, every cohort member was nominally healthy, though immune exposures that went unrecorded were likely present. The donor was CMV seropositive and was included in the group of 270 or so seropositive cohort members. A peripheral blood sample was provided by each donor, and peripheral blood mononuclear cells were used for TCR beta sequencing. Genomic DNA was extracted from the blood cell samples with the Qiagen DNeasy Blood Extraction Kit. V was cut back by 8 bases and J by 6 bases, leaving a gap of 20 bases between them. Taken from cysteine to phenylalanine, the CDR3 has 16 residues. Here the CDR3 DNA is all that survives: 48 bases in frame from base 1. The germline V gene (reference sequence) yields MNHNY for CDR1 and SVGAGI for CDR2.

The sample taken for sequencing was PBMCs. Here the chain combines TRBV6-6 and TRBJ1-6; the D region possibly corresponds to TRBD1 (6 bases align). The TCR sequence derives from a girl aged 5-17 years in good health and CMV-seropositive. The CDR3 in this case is CASGSWGTITNSPLHF. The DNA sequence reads TGTGCCAGCGGATCTTGGGGGACAATCACTAATTCACCCCTCCACTTT.